A selection of T cell receptor beta chains follows, all from one sample in a study of shared clonotypes between healthy human individuals. The repertoire was sequenced with immunoSEQ multiplex PCR; TCRdb's copy has only in-frame clones and lacks some. Of more than 2 million clones in the sample, almost 96% were seen once. Sequenced input: naive CD4+ T cells sorted from blood. The source of these receptors is a man between 18 and 35 years old in good health. The CDR3 runs from the conserved cysteine through the conserved F or W. Each record gives: V gene, J gene, D gene, clone size, CDR3 DNA, CDR3 protein. D genes are given only for firm matches. Only part of the rows carry a size: once, few, many, or a class if the clone is expanded.

TRBV19	TRBJ1-2	-	-	TGTGCCAGTAGTGTCGGAGGTCCCTATGGCTACACCTTC	CASSVGGPYGYTF
TRBV4-1	TRBJ1-4	-	-	TGCGCCAGCAGCCAAGATACATGGGGAAAACTGTTTTTT	CASSQDTWGKLFF
TRBV11-3	TRBJ2-5	TRBD2	-	TGTGCCAGCAGCCCGGGGAGCGGGGGGAAACAAGAGACCCAGTACTTC	CASSPGSGGKQETQYF
TRBV6-1	TRBJ2-7	-	-	TGTGCCAGCAGCGAATCAATCGGGGTCGCAAGCTACGAGCAGTACTTC	CASSESIGVASYEQYF
TRBV30	TRBJ1-2	-	-	TGTGCCTGGAGTGGATCGAGAGGCCACTATGGCTACACCTTC	CAWSGSRGHYGYTF
TRBV6-5	TRBJ2-7	-	-	TGTGCCAGCAGTTATATTCGGCAAGTGGGGTACGAGCAGTACTTC	CASSYIRQVGYEQYF
TRBV27	TRBJ2-7	-	-	TGTGCCAGCAGGCCGGGTAGAACCTACGAGCAGTACTTC	CASRPGRTYEQYF
TRBV10-3	TRBJ2-3	TRBD2	-	TGTGCCTCAGCCCCGGCTAGCGGAACCACAGATACGCAGTATTTT	CASAPASGTTDTQYF
TRBV6-5	TRBJ2-7	TRBD1	-	TGTGCCAGCAGACCGACAGGGGGGCCGGGCGAGCAGTACTTC	CASRPTGGPGEQYF
TRBV29-1	TRBJ2-6	TRBD1	-	TGCAGCGTCGGACAGGAGAGCTCTGGGGCCAACGTCCTGACTTTC	CSVGQESSGANVLTF
TRBV18	TRBJ1-4	-	-	TGTGCCAGCTCACCATCCGGGGGTGCAACTAATGAAAAACTGTTTTTT	CASSPSGGATNEKLFF
TRBV19	TRBJ1-4	-	-	TGTGCCAGTAACCAGGCGAATGAAAAACTGTTTTTT	CASNQANEKLFF
TRBV27	TRBJ2-1	TRBD2	-	TGTGCCAGCACGTCTAGCGGGGGAAACTACAATGAGCAGTTCTTC	CASTSSGGNYNEQFF
TRBV6-5	TRBJ2-7	TRBD2	-	TGTGCCAGCAGTTACTCGACGCTAGCGGGGCCCTACGAGCAGTACTTC	CASSYSTLAGPYEQYF
TRBV30	TRBJ2-1	TRBD2	-	TGTGCCTGGAGCCCGGGACTAGCTGTTGAGCAGTTCTTC	CAWSPGLAVEQFF
TRBV7-9	TRBJ2-1	TRBD2	-	TGTGCCAGCAGCGGGACTAGCGTTCTGAATGAGCAGTTCTTC	CASSGTSVLNEQFF
TRBV5-1	TRBJ2-5	-	once	TGCGCCAGCAGCTGGTCAAAAGAGACCCAGTACTTC	CASSWSKETQYF